Presented here are 14 T cell receptor beta chains from one specimen sequenced in a study of vaccination and CD4 T cells after COVID-19. These receptors are not linked to any known antigen. Sequencing of cultured CD4+ T cell DNA used the Oncomine TCR Beta short-read assay. TCRdb fed the PCR reads into MiXCR, producing one record per CDR3 protein. The sample lists over 20,000 distinct CDR3 sequences; 40% to 45% were seen once. Treatment in this sample: roughly 11-day PBMC culture with coronavirus spike peptide pools or control peptides (ViraFEST assay). Source material: CD4+ T cells from blood, cultured in vitro. The receptors stem from a human donor who had recovered from COVID-19.

The chain joins TRBV21-1 to TRBJ2-3; the table's D call TRBD2 went unverified against the DNA. TRBV21-1 is classified as a pseudogene. CDR3 length: 17 residues. As DNA, the CDR3 is TGTGCCAGCAGCCAGCGGGCTAGCGGGGGGGTTGGAGATACGCAGTATTTT. Amino acid sequence: CASSQRASGGVGDTQYF.

The chain links TRBV10-3 to TRBJ2-2, with 8 bases that match TRBD1. From germline, CDR1 is ENHRY and CDR2 SYGVKD. V dropped 2 bases and J dropped 4; count of bases not matched to a gene: 6. The CDR3 is made up of 16 amino acids. The CDR3 sequence is CAISEDRGGSTGELFF. In DNA form, the CDR3 reads TGTGCCATCAGTGAGGACAGGGGCGGTAGCACCGGGGAGCTGTTTTTT.

The rearrangement joins TRBV5-4 to TRBJ1-1, with D possibly matching TRBD1 (5 bases). This CDR3 comprises 14 residues. V was pared by 5 bases and J by 1 base, with 12 bases between. The germline gives CDR1 SGHNT, CDR2 YYREEE (reference sequence). The CDR3 DNA is TGTGCCAGCAGGCTTTTCGGGGCGAACACTGAAGCTTTCTTT. It encodes CASRLFGANTEAFF.

This chain joins TRBV5-4 and TRBJ1-2, with TRBD1 as a possible D gene (5 bases). V gave up 0 bases and J gave up 0 bases, with 9 bases separating them. The germline V gene encodes CDR1 SGHNT and CDR2 YYREEE (reference sequence). The CDR3 is 15 amino acids. The CDR3 bases are TGTGCCAGCAGCTTGGCCGGGACCCCTAACTATGGCTACACCTTC. Translation gives CASSLAGTPNYGYTF. Full variable domain (outside the CDR3, taken from reference TRBV5-4 and TRBJ1-2): ETGVTQSPTHLIKTRGQQVTLRCSSQSGHNTVSWYQQALGQGPQFIFQYYREEENGRGNFPPRFSGLQFPNYSSELNVNALELDDSALYLCASSLAGTPNYGYTFGSGTRLTVV.

This clonotype was recorded a few times. The CDR3 DNA reads TGTGCCACGGCAGGAAGGACAGGGGGTTCCCGGGGCTACACCTTC. It translates to CATAGRTGGSRGYTF. The V gene is TRBV24-1, the J gene TRBJ1-2; 10 bases fit TRBD1. CDR3 length: 15 amino acids. Germline trimming cut 10 bases from V and 8 bases from J; bases unmatched to any gene: 15. CDR1 KGHDR and CDR2 SFDVKD come from the germline V gene.

This clonotype was found once. V and J are TRBV28 and TRBJ2-7, with D perhaps TRBD2 (5 bases). There are 14 residues in the CDR3. CDR1 and CDR2 (germline): MDHEN, SYDVKM. V dropped 3 bases and J dropped 0 bases, with 9 bases sitting between them. The CDR3 here is CASSFAGVSYEQYF. CDR3 sequence (DNA): TGTGCCAGCAGTTTTGCCGGGGTCTCCTACGAGCAGTACTTC.

A few counts support this clonotype. The chain is built from TRBV27 and TRBJ1-2; TRBD1 is a possible D gene (5 bases). Trimming removed 8 bases from V and 6 bases from J, with 19 bases in between. CDR3 length: 14 residues. The germline CDR1 and CDR2 sequences are MNHEY and SMNVEV (reference sequence). The CDR3 DNA reads as TGTGCCAGCCACTTTTCCGGGACTTTCAATGGCTACACCTTC. As protein: CASHFSGTFNGYTF.

Written as DNA, the CDR3 is TGTGCCAACTTGGACAGGGGTTCTTACAATGAGCAGTTCTTC. Translated: CANLDRGSYNEQFF. The genes are TRBV2 and TRBJ2-1; TRBD1 aligns across 9 bases. The CDR3 sequence is 14 residues long. Germline V CDR1 and CDR2: SNHLY, FYNNEI. Germline trimming cut 10 bases from V and 4 bases from J; bases unmatched to any gene: 8.

This clonotype was seen a few times. This sequence joins TRBV6-1 and TRBJ2-1, with 8 nucleotides matching TRBD1. V was pared by 5 bases and J by 7 bases, with 7 bases of the junction left unmatched. The CDR3 length is 14 residues. Germline V gives CDR1 MNHNS, CDR2 SASEGT. CDR3 nucleotide sequence: TGTGCCAGCAGTCTAGACAGGGGATGGAATGAGCAGTTCTTC. It is translated as CASSLDRGWNEQFF.

The rearrangement links TRBV19 to TRBJ1-5, with D perhaps matching TRBD1 (5 bases). The germline V gene has CDR1 LNHDA and CDR2 SQIVND (reference sequence). V lost 6 bases, J lost 1 base, and 10 bases lay in between. The CDR3 sequence is 14 residues long. This chain's CDR3 is CASSREGSNQPQHF. The CDR3 region has the DNA TGTGCCAGTAGCCGGGAGGGGAGCAATCAGCCCCAGCATTTT.

V usage is TRBV2 and J usage is TRBJ2-2; D may be TRBD2 (7 bases). Germline V gene data show CDR1 as SNHLY and CDR2 as FYNNEI. CDR3 size: 15 residues. V lost 7 bases to trimming and J lost 4 bases, with 16 bases between them. The CDR3 loop is CASTLGGAGTGELFF. The CDR3 nucleotides are TGTGCCAGCACCCTTGGGGGGGCCGGCACCGGGGAGCTGTTTTTT.

The rearrangement links TRBV20-1 to TRBJ1-6; D is ambiguous. CDR3 length equals 17 residues. Trimming left V 0 bases short and J 0 bases short, with 12 bases between. CDR1 is DFQATT, CDR2 SNEGSKA, per germline (reference sequence). CDR3 in amino acids: CSARDYTASSYNSPLHF. The CDR3, as DNA: TGCAGTGCTAGAGATTACACAGCGAGCTCCTATAATTCACCCCTCCACTTT.

The chain uses TRBV5-4 and TRBJ2-1; TRBD2 agrees at 10 bases. The CDR3 consists of 16 residues. CDR1 and CDR2 (germline): SGHNT, YYREEE (reference sequence). V shed 4 bases, J shed 5 bases, and the junction held 9 bases outside the gene matches. CDR3 bases: TGTGCCAGCAGCCCACGTCGACTAGCGGGTGACAATGAGCAGTTCTTC. It translates to CASSPRRLAGDNEQFF.

The sample holds a few counts of this clonotype. The chain is built from TRBV6-5 and TRBJ2-7, with 9 nucleotides matching TRBD2. The V gene's germline CDR1 is MNHEY and CDR2 SVGAGI. V trimming: 2 bases; J trimming: 2 bases; junction bases outside the gene matches: 4. The CDR3 runs to 15 residues. The CDR3 bases are TGTGCCAGCAGTTACGTCGCTAGCGGGACCTACGAGCAGTACTTC. Translation: CASSYVASGTYEQYF.